This TCR beta chain was profiled in a study of post-analysis software for immune sequencing data. Study-level background: Included among the disease courses, which were recorded for the cohort, were relapsing-remitting, secondary progressive and progressive-relapsing multiple sclerosis.

Comment on this clonotype: What it binds is unknown.

Whole-study results and caveats: Among five TRBV segments more frequent in patients than controls were TRBV5-6, TRBV5-1 and TRBV20-1. Comparison with controls showed significantly lower normalized Chao1 diversity in multiple sclerosis patients. Samples prepared in the same batch strongly co-clustered by F measure.

The V gene's germline CDR1 is SGHDT and CDR2 YYEEEE. CDR3 length: 16 residues. Trimming left V 6 bases short and J 0 bases short, with 17 bases between. cDNA libraries for TCR beta contained unique molecular identifiers. TCRdb re-derived calls from the PCR reads in MiXCR, one entry per CDR3 protein. The data hold fewer than 700,000 distinct CDR3 sequences, with around 44% observed a single time. The chain employs TRBV5-6 and TRBJ2-3; tentative D call: TRBD1 (5 bases). The sequence was collected from a girl aged 10-17 years with multiple sclerosis. The source material was blood. Here the CDR3 reads CASTLIRTSSTDTQYF. DNA for the CDR3: TGTGCCAGCACCCTAATCAGGACATCTAGCACAGATACGCAGTATTTT.